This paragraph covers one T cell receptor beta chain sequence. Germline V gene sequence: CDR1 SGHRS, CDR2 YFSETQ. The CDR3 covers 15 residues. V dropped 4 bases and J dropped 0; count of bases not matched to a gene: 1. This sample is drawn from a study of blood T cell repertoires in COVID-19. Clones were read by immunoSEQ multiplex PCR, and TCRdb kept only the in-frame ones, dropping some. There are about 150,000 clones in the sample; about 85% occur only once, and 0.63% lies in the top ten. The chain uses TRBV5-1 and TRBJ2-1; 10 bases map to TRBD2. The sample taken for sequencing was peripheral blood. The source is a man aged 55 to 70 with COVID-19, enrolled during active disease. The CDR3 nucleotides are TGCGCCAGCAGCCCTAGCGGGAGCTCCTACAATGAGCAGTTCTTC. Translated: CASSPSGSSYNEQFF.